This paragraph reports one TCR beta chain. Its antigen is still unknown. The PCR contained 60 Vbeta and 13 Jbeta primers. Sequencing was performed with immunoSEQ multiplex PCR; in TCRdb, only in-frame clones are kept and a portion is missing. The table includes around 150,000 clones, over 70% detected once. With 5 bases clipped from V and 4 bases from J, the junction kept 4 bases outside the gene matches. Germline loops: CDR1 MNHNS, CDR2 SASEGT. This CDR3 spans 13 amino acids. These data belong to a study of cytomegalovirus exposure and HLA in healthy donors. Study-level points and caveats: In terms of immune exposure information, only CMV serostatus was available. Analyses of presence and absence presupposed an approximately uniform sequencing depth across donors.

Sequencing used PBMCs. The genes are TRBV6-1 and TRBJ1-1; the match to TRBD1 covers 7 bases. The source of this sequence is a man aged 18-30 years in good health and CMV-seropositive. The CDR3 sequence: CASSRQGGTEAFF. CDR3 nucleotides: TGTGCCAGCAGTCGTCAGGGGGGCACTGAAGCTTTCTTT.